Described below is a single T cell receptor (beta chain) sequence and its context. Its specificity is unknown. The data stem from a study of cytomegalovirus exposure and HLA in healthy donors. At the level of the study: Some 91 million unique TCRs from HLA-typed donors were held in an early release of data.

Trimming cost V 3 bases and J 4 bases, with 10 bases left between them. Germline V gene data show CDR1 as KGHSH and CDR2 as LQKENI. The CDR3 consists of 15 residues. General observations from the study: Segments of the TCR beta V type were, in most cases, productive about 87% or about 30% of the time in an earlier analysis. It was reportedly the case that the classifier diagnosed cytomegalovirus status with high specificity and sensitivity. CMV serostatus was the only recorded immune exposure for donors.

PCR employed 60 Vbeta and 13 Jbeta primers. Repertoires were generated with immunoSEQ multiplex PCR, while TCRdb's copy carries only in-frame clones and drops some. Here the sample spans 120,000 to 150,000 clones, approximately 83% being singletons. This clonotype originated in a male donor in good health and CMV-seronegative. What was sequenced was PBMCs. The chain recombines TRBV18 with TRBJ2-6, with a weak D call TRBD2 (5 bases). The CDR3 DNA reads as TGTGCCAGCTCACCGGCGGGTCCCGGGGCCAACGTCCTGACTTTC. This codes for CASSPAGPGANVLTF.